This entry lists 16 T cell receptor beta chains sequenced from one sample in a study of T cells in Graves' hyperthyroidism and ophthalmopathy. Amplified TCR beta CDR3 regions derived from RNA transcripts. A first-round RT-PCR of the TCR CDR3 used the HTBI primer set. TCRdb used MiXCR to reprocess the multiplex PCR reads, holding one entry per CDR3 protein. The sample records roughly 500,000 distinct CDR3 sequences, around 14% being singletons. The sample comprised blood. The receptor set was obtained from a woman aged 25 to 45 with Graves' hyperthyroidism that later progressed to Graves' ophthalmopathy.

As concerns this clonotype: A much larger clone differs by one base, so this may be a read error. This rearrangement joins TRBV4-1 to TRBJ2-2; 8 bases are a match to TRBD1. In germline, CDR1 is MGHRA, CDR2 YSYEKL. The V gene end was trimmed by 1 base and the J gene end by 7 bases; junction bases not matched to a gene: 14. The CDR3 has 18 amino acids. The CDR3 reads CASSQGAFRQGTVGELFF. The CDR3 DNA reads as TGCGCCAGCAGCCAAGGGGCCTTCCGACAGGGGACGGTCGGGGAGCTGTTTTTT.

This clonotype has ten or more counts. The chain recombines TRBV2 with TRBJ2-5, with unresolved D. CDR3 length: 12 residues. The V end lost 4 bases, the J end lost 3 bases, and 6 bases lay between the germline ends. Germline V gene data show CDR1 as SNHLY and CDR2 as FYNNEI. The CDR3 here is CASSGVKETQYF. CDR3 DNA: TGTGCCAGCAGTGGGGTCAAAGAGACCCAGTACTTC.

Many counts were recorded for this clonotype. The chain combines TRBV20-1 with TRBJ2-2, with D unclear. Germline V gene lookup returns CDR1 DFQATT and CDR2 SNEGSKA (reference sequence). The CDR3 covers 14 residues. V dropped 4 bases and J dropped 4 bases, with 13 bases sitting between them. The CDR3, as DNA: TGCAGTGCTATTCACCCGACTCTCACCGGGGAGCTGTTTTTT. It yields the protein CSAIHPTLTGELFF.

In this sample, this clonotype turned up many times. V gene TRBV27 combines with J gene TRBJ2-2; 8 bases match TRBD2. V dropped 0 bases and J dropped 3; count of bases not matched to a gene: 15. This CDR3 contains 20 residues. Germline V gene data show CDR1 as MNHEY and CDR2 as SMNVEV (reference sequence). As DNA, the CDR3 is TGTGCCAGCAGTTTATCAGGGCAGCGGGAGATTTGGCTCGACACCGGGGAGCTGTTTTTT. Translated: CASSLSGQREIWLDTGELFF.

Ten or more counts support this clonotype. The CDR3 is CSVEQPTGIESTDTQYF. For the CDR3, the DNA is TGCAGCGTTGAACAACCCACCGGGATAGAGAGCACAGATACGCAGTATTTT. The V gene is TRBV29-1, the J gene TRBJ2-3; TRBD2 might be the D (5 bases). CDR1 is SQVTM, CDR2 ANQGSEA, per germline. The CDR3 loop spans 17 amino acids. Trimming took off 2 bases at V and 0 bases at J, with 18 bases between the two ends.

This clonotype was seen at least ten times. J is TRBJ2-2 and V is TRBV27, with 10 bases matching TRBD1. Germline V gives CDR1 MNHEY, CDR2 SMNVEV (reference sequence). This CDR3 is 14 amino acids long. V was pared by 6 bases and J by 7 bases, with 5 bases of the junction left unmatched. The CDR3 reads CASRPTGGHGELFF. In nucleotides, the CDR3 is TGTGCCAGCAGACCGACAGGGGGCCACGGGGAGCTGTTTTTT.

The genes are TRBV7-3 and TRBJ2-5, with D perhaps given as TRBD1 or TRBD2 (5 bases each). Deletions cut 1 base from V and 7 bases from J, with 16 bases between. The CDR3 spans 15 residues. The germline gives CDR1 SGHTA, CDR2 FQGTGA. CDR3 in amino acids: CASSLIPDGTGTQYF. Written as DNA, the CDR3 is TGTGCCAGCAGCTTAATCCCGGACGGGACCGGGACCCAGTACTTC.

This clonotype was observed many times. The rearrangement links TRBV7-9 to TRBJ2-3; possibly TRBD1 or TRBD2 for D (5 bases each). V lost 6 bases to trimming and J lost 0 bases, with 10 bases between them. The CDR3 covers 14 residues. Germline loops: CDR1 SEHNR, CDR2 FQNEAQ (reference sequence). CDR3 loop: CASRWDGSTDTQYF. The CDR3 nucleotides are TGTGCCAGCAGATGGGACGGAAGCACAGATACGCAGTATTTT.

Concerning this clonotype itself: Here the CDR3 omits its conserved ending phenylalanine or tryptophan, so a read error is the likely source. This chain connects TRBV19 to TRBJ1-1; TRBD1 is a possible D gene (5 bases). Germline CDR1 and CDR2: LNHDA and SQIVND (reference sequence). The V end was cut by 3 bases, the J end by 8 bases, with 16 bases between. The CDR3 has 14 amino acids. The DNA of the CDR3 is TGTGCCAGTAGTATCGCGGGGGACGCAGTAGAAGCTTTCATT. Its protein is CASSIAGDAVEAFI.

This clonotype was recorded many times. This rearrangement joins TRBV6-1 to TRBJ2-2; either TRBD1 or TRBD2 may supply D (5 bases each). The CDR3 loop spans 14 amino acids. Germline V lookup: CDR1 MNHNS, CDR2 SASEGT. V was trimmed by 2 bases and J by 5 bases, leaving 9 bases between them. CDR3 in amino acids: CASSERGDTGELFF. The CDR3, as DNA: TGTGCCAGCAGTGAACGGGGCGATACCGGGGAGCTGTTTTTT.

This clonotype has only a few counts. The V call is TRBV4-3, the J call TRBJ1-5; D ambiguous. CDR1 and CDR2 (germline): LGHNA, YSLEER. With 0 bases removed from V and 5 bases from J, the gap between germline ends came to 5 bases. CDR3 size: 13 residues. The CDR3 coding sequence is TGCGCCAGCAGCCAAGATAATGATCAGCCCCAGCATTTT. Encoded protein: CASSQDNDQPQHF.

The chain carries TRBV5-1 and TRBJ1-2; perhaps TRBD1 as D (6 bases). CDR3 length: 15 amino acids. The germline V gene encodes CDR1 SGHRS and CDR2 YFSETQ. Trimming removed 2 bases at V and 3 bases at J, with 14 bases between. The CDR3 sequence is CASSFRQAVDYGYTF. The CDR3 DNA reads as TGCGCCAGCAGCTTCAGACAGGCCGTCGACTATGGCTACACCTTC.

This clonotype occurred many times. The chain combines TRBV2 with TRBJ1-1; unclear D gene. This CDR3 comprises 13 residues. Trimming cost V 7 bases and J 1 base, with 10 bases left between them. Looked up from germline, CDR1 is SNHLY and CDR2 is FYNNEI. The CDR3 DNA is TGTGCCAGCATTAGGGAGCAGAACACTGAAGCTTTCTTT. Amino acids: CASIREQNTEAFF.

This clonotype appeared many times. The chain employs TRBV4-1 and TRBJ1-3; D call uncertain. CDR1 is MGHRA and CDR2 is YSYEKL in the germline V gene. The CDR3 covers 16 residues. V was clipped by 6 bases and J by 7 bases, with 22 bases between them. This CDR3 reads CASSLETYSRSNTIYF. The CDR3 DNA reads TGCGCCAGCAGTCTAGAAACGTACAGTCGGTCTAACACCATATATTTT.

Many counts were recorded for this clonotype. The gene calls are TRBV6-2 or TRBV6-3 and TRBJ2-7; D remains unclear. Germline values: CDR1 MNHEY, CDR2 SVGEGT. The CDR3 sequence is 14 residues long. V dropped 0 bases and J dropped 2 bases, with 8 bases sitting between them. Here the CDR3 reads CASSYSVGPYEQYF. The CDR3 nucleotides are TGTGCCAGCAGTTACTCGGTAGGGCCCTACGAGCAGTACTTC.

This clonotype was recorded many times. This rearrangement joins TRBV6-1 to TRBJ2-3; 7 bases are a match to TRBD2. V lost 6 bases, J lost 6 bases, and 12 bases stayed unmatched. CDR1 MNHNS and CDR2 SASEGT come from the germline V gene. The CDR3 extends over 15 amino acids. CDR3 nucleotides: TGTGCCAGCAGCGCCGGGGACTATTCCAGGGATACGCAGTATTTT. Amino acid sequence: CASSAGDYSRDTQYF.